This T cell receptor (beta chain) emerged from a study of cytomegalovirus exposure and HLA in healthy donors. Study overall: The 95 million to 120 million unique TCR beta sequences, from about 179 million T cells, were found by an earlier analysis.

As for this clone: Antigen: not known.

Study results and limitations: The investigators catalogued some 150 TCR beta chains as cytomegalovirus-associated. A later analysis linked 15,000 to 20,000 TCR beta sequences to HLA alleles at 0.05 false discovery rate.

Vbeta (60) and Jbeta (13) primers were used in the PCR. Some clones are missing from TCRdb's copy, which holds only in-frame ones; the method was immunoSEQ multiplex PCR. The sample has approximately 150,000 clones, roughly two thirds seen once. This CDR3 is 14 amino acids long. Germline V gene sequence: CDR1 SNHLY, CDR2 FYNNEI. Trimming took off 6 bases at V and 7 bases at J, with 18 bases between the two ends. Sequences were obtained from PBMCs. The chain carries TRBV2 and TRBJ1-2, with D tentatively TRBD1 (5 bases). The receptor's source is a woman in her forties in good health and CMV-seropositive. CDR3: CASSPGLSSSGYTF. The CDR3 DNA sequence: TGTGCCAGCAGCCCAGGGCTCTCGTCCTCTGGCTACACCTTC.